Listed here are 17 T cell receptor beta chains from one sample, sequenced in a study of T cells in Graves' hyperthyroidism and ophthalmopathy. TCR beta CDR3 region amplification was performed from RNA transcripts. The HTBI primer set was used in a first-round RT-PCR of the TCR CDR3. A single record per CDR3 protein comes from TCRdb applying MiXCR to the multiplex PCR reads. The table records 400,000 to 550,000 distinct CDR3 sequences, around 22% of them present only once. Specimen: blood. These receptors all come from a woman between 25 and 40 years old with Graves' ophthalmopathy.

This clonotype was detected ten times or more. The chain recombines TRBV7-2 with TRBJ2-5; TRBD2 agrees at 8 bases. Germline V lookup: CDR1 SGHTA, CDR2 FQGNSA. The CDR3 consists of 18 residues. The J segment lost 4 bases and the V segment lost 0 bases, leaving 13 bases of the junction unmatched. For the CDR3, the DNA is TGTGCCAGCAGCTTAGCTCGGGGAGAGCGGGGGAAACGAGAGACCCAGTACTTC. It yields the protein CASSLARGERGKRETQYF. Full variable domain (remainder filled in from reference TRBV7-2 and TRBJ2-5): GAGVSQSPSNKVTEKGKDVELRCDPISGHTALYWYRQSLGQGLEFLIYFQGNSAPDKSGLPSDRFSAERTGGSVSTLTIQRTQQEDSAVYLCASSLARGERGKRETQYFGPGTRLLVL.

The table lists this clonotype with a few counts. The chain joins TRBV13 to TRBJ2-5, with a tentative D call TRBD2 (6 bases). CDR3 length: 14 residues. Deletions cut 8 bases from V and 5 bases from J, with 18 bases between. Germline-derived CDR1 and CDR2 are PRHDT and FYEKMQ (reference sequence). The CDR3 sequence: CASRETLGRETQYF. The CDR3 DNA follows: TGTGCCAGCCGTGAGACATTGGGGAGGGAGACCCAGTACTTC.

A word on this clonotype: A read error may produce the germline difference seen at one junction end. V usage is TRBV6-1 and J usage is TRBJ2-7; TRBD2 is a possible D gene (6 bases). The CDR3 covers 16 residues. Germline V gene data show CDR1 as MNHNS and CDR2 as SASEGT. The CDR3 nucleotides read TGTGCCAGCAGACCATACTCCGGGACTGTCTCCTACGAGCAGTGCTTC. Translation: CASRPYSGTVSYEQCF.

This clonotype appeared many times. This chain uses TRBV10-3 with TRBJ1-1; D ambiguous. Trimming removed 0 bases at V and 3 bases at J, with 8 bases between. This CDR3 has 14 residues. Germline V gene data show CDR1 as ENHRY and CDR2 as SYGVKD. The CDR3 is CAISESRRDTEAFF. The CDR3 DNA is TGTGCCATCAGTGAGTCGCGAAGGGACACTGAAGCTTTCTTT.

The CDR3 here is CASSYSRQGLFQETQYF. CDR3 coding DNA: TGTGCCAGCAGTTACTCCAGACAGGGGCTCTTCCAAGAGACCCAGTACTTC. The chain combines TRBV6-2 or TRBV6-3 with TRBJ2-5; 8 nucleotides align to TRBD1. The CDR3 extends over 17 amino acids. Germline V lookup: CDR1 MNHEY, CDR2 SVGEGT. V shed 0 bases, J shed 1 base, and the junction held 7 bases outside the gene matches.

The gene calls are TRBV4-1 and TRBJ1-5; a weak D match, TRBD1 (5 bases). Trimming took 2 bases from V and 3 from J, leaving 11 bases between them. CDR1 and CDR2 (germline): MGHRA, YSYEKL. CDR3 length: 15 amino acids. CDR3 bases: TGCGCCAGCAGCCAACGGGGGGTCCCCAATCAGCCCCAGCATTTT. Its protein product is CASSQRGVPNQPQHF.

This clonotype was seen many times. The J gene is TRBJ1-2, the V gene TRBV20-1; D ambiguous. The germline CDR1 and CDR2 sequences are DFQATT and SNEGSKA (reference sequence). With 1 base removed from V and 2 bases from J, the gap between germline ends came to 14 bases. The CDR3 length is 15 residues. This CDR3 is CSARGVSGINYGYTF. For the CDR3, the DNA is TGCAGTGCTAGAGGCGTCAGCGGAATAAACTATGGCTACACCTTC.

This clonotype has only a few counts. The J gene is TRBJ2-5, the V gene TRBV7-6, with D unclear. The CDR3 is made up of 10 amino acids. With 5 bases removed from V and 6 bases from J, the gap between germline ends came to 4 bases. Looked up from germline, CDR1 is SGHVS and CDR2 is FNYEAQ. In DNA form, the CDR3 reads TGTGCCAGCAGCGGGCAGACCCAGTACTTC. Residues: CASSGQTQYF.

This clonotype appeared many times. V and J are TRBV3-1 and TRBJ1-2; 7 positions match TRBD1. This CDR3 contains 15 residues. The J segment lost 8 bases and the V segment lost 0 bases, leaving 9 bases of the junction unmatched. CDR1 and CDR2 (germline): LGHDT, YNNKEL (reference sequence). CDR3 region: CASSQEVEGAGGYTF. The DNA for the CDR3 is TGTGCCAGCAGCCAAGAAGTTGAGGGGGCCGGGGGCTACACCTTC.

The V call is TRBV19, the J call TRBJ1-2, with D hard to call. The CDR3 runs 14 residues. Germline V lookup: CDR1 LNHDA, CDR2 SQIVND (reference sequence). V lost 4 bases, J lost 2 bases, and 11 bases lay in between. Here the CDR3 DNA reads TGTGCCAGTAGTACGCTGGACGGAAACTATGGCTACACCTTC. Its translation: CASSTLDGNYGYTF.

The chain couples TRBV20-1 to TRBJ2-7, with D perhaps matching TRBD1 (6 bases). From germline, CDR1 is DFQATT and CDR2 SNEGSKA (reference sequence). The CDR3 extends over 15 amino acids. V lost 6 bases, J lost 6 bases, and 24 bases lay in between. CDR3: CSARGEWLPGLEQYF. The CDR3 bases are TGCAGTGCCAGGGGTGAATGGCTCCCGGGGCTCGAGCAGTACTTC.

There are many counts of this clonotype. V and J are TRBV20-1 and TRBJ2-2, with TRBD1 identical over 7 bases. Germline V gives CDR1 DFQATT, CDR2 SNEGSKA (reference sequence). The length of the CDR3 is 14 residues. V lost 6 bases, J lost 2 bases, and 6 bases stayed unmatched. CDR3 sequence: CSAEGQANTGELFF. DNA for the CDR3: TGCAGTGCGGAAGGACAGGCCAACACCGGGGAGCTGTTTTTT.

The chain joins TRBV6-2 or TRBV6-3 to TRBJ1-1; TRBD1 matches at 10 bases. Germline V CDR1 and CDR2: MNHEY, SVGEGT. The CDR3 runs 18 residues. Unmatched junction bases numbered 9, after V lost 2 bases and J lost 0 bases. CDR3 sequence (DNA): TGTGCCAGCAGTTACCACCGGGACAGGGGCCGTCTGAACACTGAAGCTTTCTTT. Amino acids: CASSYHRDRGRLNTEAFF.

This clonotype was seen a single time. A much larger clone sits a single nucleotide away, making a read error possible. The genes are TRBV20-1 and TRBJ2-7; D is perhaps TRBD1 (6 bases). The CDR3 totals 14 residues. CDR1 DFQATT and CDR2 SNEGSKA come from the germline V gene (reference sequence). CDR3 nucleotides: TGCATTGCTATCGACAGGAGCTACTCCTACGAGCAGTACTTC. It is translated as CIAIDRSYSYEQYF.

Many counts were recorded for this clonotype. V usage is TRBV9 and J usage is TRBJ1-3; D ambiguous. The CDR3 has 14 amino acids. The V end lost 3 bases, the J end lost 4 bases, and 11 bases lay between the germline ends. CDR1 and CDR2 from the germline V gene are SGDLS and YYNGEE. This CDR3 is CASSEEGGGNTIYF. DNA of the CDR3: TGTGCCAGCAGCGAAGAGGGTGGCGGAAACACCATATATTTT.

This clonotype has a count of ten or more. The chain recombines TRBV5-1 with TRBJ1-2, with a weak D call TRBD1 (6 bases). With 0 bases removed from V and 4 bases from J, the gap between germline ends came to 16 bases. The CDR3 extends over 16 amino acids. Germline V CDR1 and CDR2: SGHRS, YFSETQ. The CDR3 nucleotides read TGCGCCAGCAGCTTGGGAGTAAACCTAGGGGGCTATGGCTACACCTTC. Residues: CASSLGVNLGGYGYTF.

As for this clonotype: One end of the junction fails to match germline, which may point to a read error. The CDR3 loop is CAISQDPDPNQPQHF. In nucleotides, the CDR3 is TGTGCCATCAGCCAAGACCCCGATCCCAATCAGCCCCAGCATTTT. The chain employs TRBV3-1 and TRBJ1-5; D gene uncertain. CDR3 length equals 15 residues. Germline V CDR1 and CDR2: LGHDT, YNNKEL (reference sequence).